The 10 T cell receptor beta chains reported below all come from one sample, sequenced in a study of patients and donors after allogeneic stem cell transplantation. TCRdb passed the RT-PCR reads through MiXCR, listing each CDR3 protein once. The data show about 87,000 distinct CDR3 sequences, less than 5% seen once. Sequenced input: blood, either unsorted or a sorted T cell fraction (not recorded which). The receptors shown here come from a human donor who was either an allogeneic HSCT recipient or a stem cell or donor lymphocyte infusion donor (not recorded which). It is not recorded whose cells these are; they may come from a transplant donor.

This clonotype was seen repeatedly, ten times or more. V and J are TRBV29-1 and TRBJ1-2, with D perhaps TRBD1 (5 bases). Trimming cost V 7 bases and J 3 bases, with 18 bases left between them. CDR1 SQVTM and CDR2 ANQGSEA come from the germline V gene. This CDR3 has 14 amino acids. As DNA, the CDR3 is TGCAGCGCCGAAGAGGATGAGGGGTACTATGGCTACACCTTC. It specifies CSAEEDEGYYGYTF.

The sample holds many counts of this clonotype. The CDR3 DNA reads TGTGCCAGCAGTTCGGCCAACGTCCTGACTTTC. It yields the protein CASSSANVLTF. The chain is built from TRBV12-3 or TRBV12-4 and TRBJ2-6; D is unresolved. V was clipped by 4 bases and J by 6 bases, with 1 base between them. CDR3 length: 11 amino acids.

The chain employs TRBV2 and TRBJ1-4, with 8 bases matching TRBD1. J was trimmed by 5 bases and V by 7 bases; bases with no gene match: 6. CDR3 length: 14 amino acids. Germline CDR1 SNHLY, CDR2 FYNNEI. CDR3 coding DNA: TGTGCCAGCAATGGCGGGACAGGCAATGAAAAACTGTTTTTT. It specifies CASNGGTGNEKLFF.

The V gene is TRBV19, the J gene TRBJ2-3, with 8 bases that match TRBD2. Trimming removed 8 bases from V and 2 bases from J; junction bases left unmatched: 9. Germline assignment: CDR1 LNHDA and CDR2 SQIVND (reference sequence). The CDR3 covers 15 residues. CDR3 residues: CASAAGTRDTDTQYF. The CDR3 region has the DNA TGTGCCAGTGCTGCCGGGACTAGAGACACAGATACGCAGTATTTT.

This clonotype was detected ten times or more. The V call is TRBV11-2, the J call TRBJ2-1; TRBD1 agrees at 9 bases. V was pared by 5 bases and J by 6 bases, with 8 bases of the junction left unmatched. CDR3 length: 15 amino acids. Germline-derived CDR1 and CDR2 are SGHAT and FQNNGV. CDR3 residues: CASSLGQGIVNEQFF. CDR3 coding DNA: TGTGCCAGCAGCCTGGGACAGGGTATCGTCAATGAGCAGTTCTTC.

At least ten counts were recorded for this clonotype. This chain connects TRBV5-1 to TRBJ1-6; D may be TRBD1 (6 bases). This CDR3 region has 16 residues. Trimming took off 0 bases at V and 7 bases at J, with 14 bases between the two ends. Germline CDR1 and CDR2: SGHRS and YFSETQ. In DNA form, the CDR3 reads TGCGCCAGCAGCTTGGGGGGGGCAGGGAAAAATTCACCCCTCCACTTT. Translation: CASSLGGAGKNSPLHF.

This clonotype has at least ten counts. The gene calls are TRBV3-1 and TRBJ1-1; D is perhaps TRBD1 (5 bases). The CDR3 has 12 residues. Trimming took off 4 bases at V and 9 bases at J, with 12 bases between the two ends. Per germline, CDR1 LGHDT and CDR2 YNNKEL (reference sequence). This chain's CDR3 is CASSRGGGKAFF. In nucleotides, the CDR3 is TGTGCCAGCAGCCGGGGCGGGGGTAAAGCTTTCTTT.

The V call is TRBV5-4, the J call TRBJ1-1; D is unresolved. From germline, CDR1 is SGHNT and CDR2 YYREEE (reference sequence). V lost 4 bases and J 3 bases, leaving 16 bases between the germline ends. The CDR3 covers 15 residues. CDR3 sequence: CASSLMRFGDTEAFF. DNA of the CDR3: TGTGCCAGCAGCCTGATGAGGTTTGGCGACACTGAAGCTTTCTTT.

This clonotype was seen at least ten times. The V and J genes are TRBV10-3 and TRBJ2-1; 11 bases are shared with TRBD2. In germline, CDR1 is ENHRY, CDR2 SYGVKD. CDR3 length equals 16 residues. Trimming took 5 bases from V and 5 from J; bases not matched to a gene: 8. The CDR3 loop reads CAISTMTSGADNEQFF. The CDR3 region has the DNA TGTGCCATCAGTACTATGACTAGCGGGGCGGACAATGAGCAGTTCTTC.

This clonotype came up a few times. J is TRBJ2-6 and V is TRBV7-3; TRBD2 matches at 7 bases. The CDR3 consists of 14 residues. Germline V gene data show CDR1 as SGHTA and CDR2 as FQGTGA. Losses at the gene ends were 6 bases for V and 10 bases for J; bases not matched to a gene: 9. The CDR3 DNA sequence: TGTGCCAGCAGTTACGGGACTAAAACGAACGTCCTGACTTTC. Its protein is CASSYGTKTNVLTF. Together with reference TRBV7-3 and TRBJ2-6, the CDR3 gives the full variable domain: GAGVSQTPSNKVTEKGKYVELRCDPISGHTALYWYRQSLGQGPEFLIYFQGTGAADDSGLPNDRFFAVRPEGSVSTLKIQRTERGDSAVYLCASSYGTKTNVLTFGAGSRLTVL.